These T cell receptor beta chains were read from a single sample in a study of T-cell reconstitution after alpha-beta-depleted transplantation in children. TCRdb reprocessed the PCR reads via MiXCR and lists one record per CDR3 protein. Of roughly 180,000 distinct CDR3 sequences in the sample, 11% were seen once. The sequenced sample was PBMCs, obtained before TCRalphabeta/CD19-depleted stem cell transplant. The receptors stem from a boy aged 2-9 years with acute myeloid leukemia, due to receive a stem cell transplant. CDR3s include the opening cysteine and the closing phenylalanine or tryptophan.

len,v_gene,j_gene,CDR3aa
10,TRBV29-1,TRBJ2-1,CSALGAGGFF
15,TRBV11-2,TRBJ1-4,CASSRTHRADEKLFF
14,TRBV7-2,TRBJ2-3,CASSLTSGGPGEYF
13,TRBV29-1,TRBJ2-1,CSVYTGLINEQFF
13,TRBV2,TRBJ2-2,CASKFLAEGELFF
15,TRBV28,TRBJ2-5,CASSLSAGGQETQYF
16,TRBV20-1,TRBJ2-1,CSAPDVSISSYNEQFF
14,TRBV27,TRBJ1-2,CASSLRGQGFGYTF
16,TRBV12-3/TRBV12-4,TRBJ2-1,CASRSLAGSSYNEQFF
13,TRBV5-5,TRBJ1-5,CASSLNSNQPQHF
12,TRBV10-3,TRBJ1-1,CAISEPSRQAFF
14,TRBV6-5,TRBJ2-6,CASSSYRGANVLTF
12,TRBV6-2/TRBV6-3,TRBJ1-1,CASTGLNTEAFF
15,TRBV28,TRBJ1-1,CASRPWSQGNTEAFF
13,TRBV20-1,TRBJ2-2,CSAGRAYTGELFF
19,TRBV27,TRBJ2-3,CASQVSALAGAWFPDTQYF
15,TRBV4-1,TRBJ1-1,CASSQVGQAKTEAFF
14,TRBV20-1,TRBJ1-1,CSARGAGPNTEAFF
15,TRBV28,TRBJ2-5,CASSLPRTGQETQYF
15,TRBV20-1,TRBJ1-1,CSARDYGDLNTEAFF
16,TRBV19,TRBJ1-1,CASTDFRGNMNTEAFF
16,TRBV10-3,TRBJ2-3,CAISGRGQFGTDTQYF
13,TRBV11-2,TRBJ2-7,CASSRQTGALQYF
15,TRBV20-1,TRBJ2-2,CSARDLGSNTGELFF
15,TRBV3-1,TRBJ1-2,CASSQEGQGPHGYTF
13,TRBV12-3/TRBV12-4,TRBJ1-4,CASSNSGIEKLFF
13,TRBV7-3,TRBJ2-3,CASSPEMADTQYF
14,TRBV7-9,TRBJ1-4,CASSLAGTTEKLFF
16,TRBV10-1,TRBJ2-1,CASSPGLAGYYNEQFF
14,TRBV20-1,TRBJ2-2,CSARETTSTGELFF
15,TRBV3-1,TRBJ1-1,CASSQAPQGGTEAFF
13,TRBV13,TRBJ1-1,CACSGGPNTEAFF
14,TRBV5-5,TRBJ1-5,CASSSLDNNQPQHF
14,TRBV3-1,TRBJ2-7,CASSVAGHSYEQYF
15,TRBV20-1,TRBJ2-5,CSANLAGAYRGAQYF
13,TRBV10-1,TRBJ2-2,CASSESGMRELFF
14,TRBV20-1,TRBJ2-3,CSARDSGSSDTQYF
14,TRBV12-3/TRBV12-4,TRBJ2-1,CASSLGTSRDEQFF
15,TRBV4-1,TRBJ1-6,CASSQDSGEDSPLHF
15,TRBV6-5,TRBJ1-2,CASSYDGTEVYGYTF
16,TRBV27,TRBJ1-4,CASSPHWRAIHEKLFF
15,TRBV29-1,TRBJ1-1,CSVDRGGRNDTEAFF
14,TRBV20-1,TRBJ2-2,CSASRTSNTGELFF
14,TRBV28,TRBJ2-7,CASSLGGGAYEQYF